The clone carrying this TCR beta chain is a singleton in its sample. Its cognate antigen is unknown. This sample is drawn from a study of Tregs in tolerant kidney transplant recipients. Measured with immunoSEQ multiplex PCR; TCRdb has only the in-frame clones, and not every one. Here the sample spans fewer than 70,000 clones, more than 70% being singletons. Unstimulated Tregs (CD4+CD25+CD127-) and CD4+CD25- non-Tregs were sorted from PBMCs. Overall study results and limits: Validation in larger populations is needed because few patients were studied.

V was shortened by 7 bases and J by 0 bases, with 7 bases between the two germline ends. Germline CDR1 is MNHNY and CDR2 is SVGAGI (reference sequence). This CDR3 contains 13 residues. V is TRBV6-6 and J is TRBJ1-5; D unclear. The material sequenced was CD4+ T cells from blood. This clonotype originated in a human donor in good health. In DNA, the CDR3 is TGTGCCAGCACCTGGAATAGCAATCAGCCCCAGCATTTT. It codes for CASTWNSNQPQHF.